The 3 T cell receptor beta chains below were found in one sample sequenced in a study of human T cells and chemical hapten exposure. The time point is: healthy volunteer bleed at 6 weeks. Total RNA was isolated from unfractionated whole blood. TCRdb recomputed calls from the RACE reads with MiXCR, one row per CDR3 protein. The sample holds about 45,000 distinct CDR3 sequences, about 3.5% seen once. The specimen sequenced was whole blood. The receptors originated from a human donor in good health. Some clones in this sample may be carry-over from other donors' samples.

The chain has TRBV5-1 and TRBJ1-2, with 9 nucleotides matching TRBD1. Trimming cost V 4 bases and J 1 base; bases outside gene matches: 2. The CDR3 spans 14 residues. Germline loops: CDR1 SGHRS, CDR2 YFSETQ. This CDR3 is CASSPDRGNYGYTF. CDR3 DNA sequence: TGCGCCAGCAGCCCGGACAGGGGTAACTATGGCTACACCTTC.

The chain couples TRBV10-3 to TRBJ2-1; tentatively, D is TRBD1 or TRBD2 (5 bases each). Deletions cut 0 bases from V and 7 bases from J, with 13 bases between. This CDR3 is 15 amino acids long. The germline V gene has CDR1 ENHRY and CDR2 SYGVKD. The CDR3 sequence is CAISESPLWGNEQFF. The CDR3 region has the DNA TGTGCCATCAGTGAGTCGCCCCTTTGGGGGAATGAGCAGTTCTTC.

This clonotype was observed at least ten times. The chain combines TRBV11-2 with TRBJ2-3; 7 nucleotides line up with TRBD2. J gave up 3 bases and V 0 bases, and 12 bases lay outside the gene matches. The germline V gene encodes CDR1 SGHAT and CDR2 FQNNGV. CDR3 length equals 18 residues. CDR3 sequence reads: CASSLDRVAAGATDTQYF. CDR3 nucleotides: TGTGCCAGCAGCTTAGATAGGGTGGCGGCGGGAGCTACAGATACGCAGTATTTT.